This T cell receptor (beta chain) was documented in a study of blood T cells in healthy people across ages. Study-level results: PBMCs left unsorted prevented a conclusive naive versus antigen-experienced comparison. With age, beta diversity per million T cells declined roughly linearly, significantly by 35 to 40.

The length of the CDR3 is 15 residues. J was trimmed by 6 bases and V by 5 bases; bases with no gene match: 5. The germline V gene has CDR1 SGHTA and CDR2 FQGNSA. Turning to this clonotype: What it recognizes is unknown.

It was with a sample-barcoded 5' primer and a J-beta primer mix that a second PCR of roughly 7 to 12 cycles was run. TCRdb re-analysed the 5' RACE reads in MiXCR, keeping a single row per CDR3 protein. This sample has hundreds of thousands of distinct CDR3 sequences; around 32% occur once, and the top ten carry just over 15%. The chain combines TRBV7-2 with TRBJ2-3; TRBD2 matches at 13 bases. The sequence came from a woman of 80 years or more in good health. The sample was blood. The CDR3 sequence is CASSPGLAGSDTQYF. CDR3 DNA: TGTGCCAGCAGCCCGGGACTAGCGGGATCCGATACGCAGTATTTT.